What follows are 19 T cell receptor beta chains derived from one specimen sequenced in a study of blood T cells in healthy people across ages. A J-beta primer mix and a sample-barcoded 5' primer were used in a second PCR of roughly 6 to 12 cycles. TCRdb re-analysed the 5' RACE reads in MiXCR, keeping a single row per CDR3 protein. There are 350,000 to 450,000 distinct CDR3 sequences in the sample; more than 45% occur only once, and 45% to 65% lies in the top ten. The sequenced material came from blood. These receptors all stem from a man between 60 and 75 years old in good health.

A remark on this clonotype: At one boundary the junction diverges from the germline segment, which might be a read error. This rearrangement joins TRBV29-1 to TRBJ2-1; 8 bases match TRBD1. This CDR3 is 15 amino acids long. Germline loops: CDR1 SQVTM, CDR2 ANQGSEA. The CDR3 loop reads CSVIIGQGAYNGQFF. The CDR3 bases are TGCAGCGTTATCATCGGACAGGGTGCCTACAATGGGCAGTTCTTC.

Remarks on this clonotype: The germline gene is not matched at one end of the junction; a read error may be the cause. This chain connects TRBV30 to TRBJ2-3; 7 bases line up with TRBD2. Germline V CDR1 and CDR2: GTSNPN, SVGIG (reference sequence). This CDR3 contains 14 residues. The CDR3 sequence is CASYPRGGGDTQYF. The CDR3 region has the DNA TGTGCCTCCTACCCCCGGGGTGGGGGGGATACACAGTATTTT.

The chain employs TRBV10-3 and TRBJ2-1; 8 bases are a match to TRBD2. The DNA end is more similar to TRBJ2-7, so the J call may be wrong. CDR1 and CDR2 from the germline V gene are ENHRY and SYGVKD. The CDR3 totals 15 residues. In nucleotides, the CDR3 is TGTGCCATCAGTGAGTCGGTAGCGGGATCGAATGAGCAGTACTTC. Its translation is CAISESVAGSNEQYF.

Remarks on this clonotype: One end of the junction is discordant with germline, which a read error may explain. The chain is built from TRBV2 and TRBJ1-1; possible D gene TRBD1, 6 bases. The V gene's germline CDR1 is SNHLY and CDR2 FYNNEI. This CDR3 spans 14 amino acids. The CDR3 sequence is CASSRQALNTGAFF. The CDR3 coding sequence is TGTGCCAGCAGTCGACAGGCGTTGAACACTGGAGCTTTCTTT.

This clonotype was detected only a few times. The chain carries TRBV7-2 and TRBJ2-1, with D possibly matching TRBD2 (5 bases). The germline gives CDR1 SGHTA, CDR2 FQGNSA. V lost 1 base and J lost 4, with 8 bases in between. This CDR3 has 14 amino acids. CDR3 DNA sequence: TGTGCCAGCAGCTTAGATTGGACTTACAATGAGCAGTTCTTC. It translates to CASSLDWTYNEQFF.

The V call is TRBV19, the J call TRBJ2-6; D is ambiguous. CDR1 and CDR2 (germline): LNHDA, SQIVND (reference sequence). V was trimmed by 7 bases and J by 0 bases, leaving 10 bases between them. The CDR3 is made up of 15 amino acids. The CDR3 is CASTLQSSGANVLTF. The DNA of the CDR3 is TGTGCCAGTACTCTACAGAGCTCTGGGGCCAACGTCCTGACTTTC. Full variable domain (rest looked up from reference TRBV19 and TRBJ2-6): DGGITQSPKYLFRKEGQNVTLSCEQNLNHDAMYWYRQDPGQGLRLIYYSQIVNDFQKGDIAEGYSVSREKKESFPLTVTSAQKNPTAFYLCASTLQSSGANVLTFGAGSRLTVL.

The chain recombines TRBV20-1 with TRBJ2-1; 12 bases are a match to TRBD2. The CDR3 has 15 amino acids. Per germline, CDR1 DFQATT and CDR2 SNEGSKA (reference sequence). The trim removed 2 bases at V and 8 bases at J, leaving 7 bases unmatched. The CDR3 region has the DNA TGCAGTGCTAGACTTTCTAGCGGGGGGGGAGATGAGCAGTTCTTC. Protein sequence: CSARLSSGGGDEQFF.

This clonotype appeared a single time. The rearrangement uses TRBV28 and TRBJ2-7; weak D call: TRBD2 (7 bases). Germline lookup yields CDR1 MDHEN and CDR2 SYDVKM. Trimming left V 6 bases short and J 10 bases short, with 16 bases between. This CDR3 has 12 amino acids. CDR3 loop: CASRGGPRPQYF. In DNA, the CDR3 is TGTGCCAGCAGGGGGGGGCCCAGGCCCCAGTACTTC.

This clonotype has a handful of counts. This chain uses TRBV7-2 with TRBJ1-2; D not certain. V gave up 1 base and J gave up 0 bases, with 6 bases separating them. Germline V gene lookup returns CDR1 SGHTA and CDR2 FQGNSA. The CDR3 has 14 amino acids. For the CDR3, the DNA is TGTGCCAGCAGCTTAGGCCTGGCTAACTATGGCTACACCTTC. Amino acid sequence: CASSLGLANYGYTF.

The V gene is TRBV6-6, the J gene TRBJ2-7; D gene unclear. The CDR3 is made up of 12 amino acids. Trimming shortened V by 5 bases and J by 6 bases, and 11 bases separated the two germline ends. Germline V gene lookup returns CDR1 MNHNY and CDR2 SVGAGI (reference sequence). The CDR3 loop is CASSPPPSEQYF. DNA of the CDR3: TGTGCCAGCAGTCCCCCCCCCTCCGAGCAGTACTTC.

This chain uses TRBV27 with TRBJ2-1; 7 nucleotides align to TRBD2. The trim removed 8 bases at V and 8 bases at J, leaving 12 bases unmatched. The CDR3 runs 14 residues. The germline V gene encodes CDR1 MNHEY and CDR2 SMNVEV (reference sequence). CDR3 sequence (DNA): TGTGCCAGCGGTGGCGGGAGAAGGTCCTATGAGCAGTTCTTC. Translating gives CASGGGRRSYEQFF.

The sample holds a few counts of this clonotype. The chain carries TRBV14 and TRBJ2-5; D ambiguous. The germline CDR1 and CDR2 sequences are SGHDN and FVKESK. The CDR3 is 12 residues long. V gave up 0 bases and J gave up 11 bases, with 10 bases separating them. The DNA of the CDR3 is TGTGCCAGCAGCCAAGATTGGTATGAGCAGTACTTC. Translated: CASSQDWYEQYF.

The chain carries TRBV5-1 and TRBJ2-3; D unclear. CDR1 SGHRS and CDR2 YFSETQ come from the germline V gene. V shed 0 bases and J shed 0 bases, with 8 bases lying between them. This CDR3 contains 15 residues. CDR3 amino acids: CASSLEAISTDTQYF. CDR3 DNA: TGCGCCAGCAGCTTGGAGGCGATAAGCACAGATACGCAGTATTTT.

This clonotype was picked up a small number of times. This chain joins TRBV27 and TRBJ1-2, with TRBD1 as a possible D gene (5 bases). The CDR3 has 14 residues. V gave up 5 bases and J gave up 8 bases, with 18 bases separating them. Germline lookup yields CDR1 MNHEY and CDR2 SMNVEV (reference sequence). The CDR3 bases are TGTGCCAGCAGTCCCCGGAGGGACCATGGGGGCTACACCTTC. Translating gives CASSPRRDHGGYTF.

The V call is TRBV3-1, the J call TRBJ2-7; TRBD2 matches 7 bases. Germline V CDR1 and CDR2: LGHDT, YNNKEL (reference sequence). This CDR3 has 19 amino acids. After removal of 1 base from V and 2 bases from J, the junction contained 17 bases not matched to a gene. The CDR3, as DNA: TGTGCCAGCAGCCAAGTCCGTGGGAACCGCCAGCGGGGACCCTACGAGCAGTACTTC. It encodes CASSQVRGNRQRGPYEQYF.

This clonotype was seen at least ten times. The chain links TRBV29-1 to TRBJ2-7, with D maybe TRBD1 (5 bases). Trimming took 2 bases from V and 3 from J, leaving 11 bases between them. CDR1 and CDR2 from the germline V gene are SQVTM and ANQGSEA. This CDR3 has 13 amino acids. This CDR3 reads CSVEKGEGYEQYF. The CDR3 nucleotides read TGCAGCGTTGAAAAAGGGGAAGGCTACGAGCAGTACTTC.

Of note for this clonotype: A much larger clone lies one base from this, so it may be a read error. The chain is built from TRBV7-2 and TRBJ2-1, with D possibly being TRBD2 (5 bases). The tail of the sequence fits TRBJ2-7 better, so the J call may be wrong. There are 15 residues in the CDR3. Germline V gene data show CDR1 as SGHTA and CDR2 as FQGNSA. The CDR3 nucleotides are TGTGCCATCAGCTCCTCTGGGAGTCGATCCTACGAGCAGTACTTC. Translating gives CAISSSGSRSYEQYF.

CDR3 nucleotide sequence: TGTGCCAGCAGTTTTGGGGGCGCGGGTCTTTACGAGCAGTACTTC. Its protein product is CASSFGGAGLYEQYF. The chain links TRBV27 to TRBJ2-7, with D possibly TRBD1 on 6 matching bases. The V end lost 3 bases, the J end lost 4 bases, and 16 bases lay between the germline ends. The CDR3 runs 15 residues. Germline CDR1 reads MNHEY; CDR2 reads SMNVEV (reference sequence).

The chain joins TRBV20-1 to TRBJ2-1; 7 positions agree with TRBD2. The CDR3 contains 15 residues. The germline gives CDR1 DFQATT, CDR2 SNEGSKA (reference sequence). V was pared by 8 bases and J by 4 bases, with 14 bases of the junction left unmatched. The CDR3 DNA reads TGCAGTCCAGGGTCGGCGGGAGAAGGGTACAATGAGCAGTTCTTC. It translates to CSPGSAGEGYNEQFF.